The 12 T cell receptor beta chains listed next were all sequenced from one sample in a study of T cell clonotyping in hematopoietic cell transplantation. Assay: immunoSEQ multiplex PCR; the TCRdb copy retains only in-frame clones and omits some. This sample has tens of thousands of clones, with about 95% found just once. Time point noted: recipient sample about 28 days before transplant, after cytoreduction. The sequencing here drew on peripheral blood mononuclear cells, taken before stem cell transplant. The receptors stem from a woman aged 50 to 60 with acute myeloid leukemia. Some clones in this sample may be carry-over from other donors' samples.

This clone came up once. V usage is TRBV6-1 and J usage is TRBJ1-3, with 8 bases that match TRBD1. The length of the CDR3 is 17 residues. Germline V gene sequence: CDR1 MNHNS, CDR2 SASEGT. V lost 4 bases, J lost 4 bases, and 12 bases stayed unmatched. CDR3 nucleotide sequence: TGTGCCAGCAGTGGACCCCACCAGGGGGCTGCGGGAAACACCATATATTTT. It encodes CASSGPHQGAAGNTIYF.

The rearrangement joins TRBV30 to TRBJ1-1; D is unclear. The CDR3 length is 13 residues. Germline V gene data show CDR1 as GTSNPN and CDR2 as SVGIG (reference sequence). The germline V and J ends were trimmed by 3 bases and 1 base, with 9 bases remaining between them. CDR3 region: CAWSKTENTEAFF. CDR3 in DNA: TGTGCCTGGAGCAAAACAGAGAACACTGAAGCTTTCTTT. The variable domain in full, completed from reference TRBV30 and TRBJ1-1, reads SQTIHQWPATLVQPVGSPLSLECTVEGTSNPNLYWYRQAAGRGLQLLFYSVGIGQISSEVPQNLSASRPQDRQFILSSKKLLLSDSGFYLCAWSKTENTEAFFGQGTRLTVV.

The chain combines TRBV29-1 with TRBJ2-7, with D perhaps TRBD1 (5 bases). This CDR3 has 11 residues. V was shortened by 5 bases and J by 5 bases, with 10 bases between the two germline ends. The germline CDR1 and CDR2 sequences are SQVTM and ANQGSEA. The CDR3 DNA reads TGCAGCGTTTCACAGGTGGACGAGCAGTACTTC. Encoded protein: CSVSQVDEQYF.

The genes are TRBV6-6 and TRBJ2-1; 9 bases line up with TRBD1. The germline V gene encodes CDR1 MNHNY and CDR2 SVGAGI (reference sequence). This CDR3 is built from 16 residues. V shed 5 bases and J 6 bases; nucleotides not matched to a gene: 11. The CDR3 is CASSTPGQGSFNEQFF. The CDR3 DNA sequence: TGTGCCAGCAGTACACCGGGACAGGGATCTTTCAATGAGCAGTTCTTC.

This rearrangement joins TRBV6-6 to TRBJ2-4, with D perhaps matching TRBD1 (6 bases). This CDR3 region has 14 residues. V dropped 6 bases and J dropped 0 bases, with 9 bases sitting between them. CDR1 and CDR2 from the germline V gene are MNHNY and SVGAGI (reference sequence). CDR3 residues: CASRGGLAKNIQYF. Here the CDR3 DNA reads TGTGCCAGCAGAGGGGGTTTAGCCAAAAACATTCAGTACTTC.

This chain connects TRBV27 to TRBJ2-7, with D perhaps assigned TRBD1 or TRBD2 (5 bases each). The V and J ends lost 3 bases and 3 bases respectively, with 21 bases between them. The CDR3 is 17 amino acids. Germline V CDR1 and CDR2: MNHEY, SMNVEV (reference sequence). The CDR3 nucleotides are TGTGCCAGCAGTTTCGGGGAAGGTTTGAGGGGAAGCTACGAGCAGTACTTC. The encoded protein is CASSFGEGLRGSYEQYF.

This sequence joins TRBV28 and TRBJ1-2; no clear D. CDR3 length: 13 amino acids. V lost 3 bases, J lost 0 bases, and 5 bases lay in between. The germline V gene has CDR1 MDHEN and CDR2 SYDVKM. CDR3 in DNA: TGTGCCAGCAGTTTCTGGGCTAACTATGGCTACACCTTC. Its protein is CASSFWANYGYTF.

In its sample, this clone was seen once. This chain connects TRBV10-3 to TRBJ1-6; D ambiguous. Germline CDR1 reads ENHRY; CDR2 reads SYGVKD. There are 14 residues in the CDR3. V was clipped by 4 bases and J by 3 bases, with 7 bases between them. The CDR3 loop is CAISVSDYNSPLHF. The CDR3 bases are TGTGCCATCAGTGTTTCAGACTATAATTCACCCCTCCACTTT.

The chain is built from TRBV9 and TRBJ1-2; perhaps TRBD1 as D (5 bases). The germline CDR1 and CDR2 sequences are SGDLS and YYNGEE. The CDR3 has 14 amino acids. V was pared by 4 bases and J by 4 bases, with 14 bases between. DNA for the CDR3: TGTGCCAGCAGCCCACTGACAGACCTCTATGGCTACACCTTC. Translation gives CASSPLTDLYGYTF. The complete variable domain, with remaining parts taken from reference TRBV9 and TRBJ1-2, reads DSGVTQTPKHLITATGQRVTLRCSPRSGDLSVYWYQQSLDQGLQFLIQYYNGEERAKGNILERFSAQQFPDLHSELNLSSLELGDSALYFCASSPLTDLYGYTFGSGTRLTVV.

This clone was picked up a small number of times. V is TRBV15 and J is TRBJ1-6, with 9 bases lining up with TRBD1. From germline, CDR1 is LNHNV and CDR2 YYDKDF (reference sequence). The CDR3 is made up of 15 amino acids. The junction had 12 bases not matched to a gene; V was cut back by 5 bases and J by 13 bases. The CDR3 nucleotides read TGTGCCACCAGCGGCTCAGGGACAGGGACCATCCCCCTCCACTTT. Its protein is CATSGSGTGTIPLHF.

This rearrangement joins TRBV6-5 to TRBJ1-2; TRBD1 matches 7 bases. Per the germline V gene, CDR1 is MNHEY and CDR2 is SVGAGI. The CDR3 is 11 residues long. The V segment lost 6 bases and the J segment 5 bases; nucleotides outside the gene matches: 0. The CDR3 region is CASRTGYGYTF. CDR3 nucleotide sequence: TGTGCCAGCAGGACAGGGTATGGCTACACCTTC.

The chain employs TRBV30 and TRBJ2-5, with TRBD2 matching over 14 bases. Germline trimming cut 3 bases from V and 4 bases from J; bases unmatched to any gene: 10. CDR1 and CDR2 (germline): GTSNPN, SVGIG (reference sequence). The CDR3 contains 17 residues. The CDR3 loop is CAWRRRGGLAGVETQYF. The CDR3 bases are TGTGCCTGGAGACGCCGCGGGGGACTAGCGGGAGTAGAGACCCAGTACTTC.